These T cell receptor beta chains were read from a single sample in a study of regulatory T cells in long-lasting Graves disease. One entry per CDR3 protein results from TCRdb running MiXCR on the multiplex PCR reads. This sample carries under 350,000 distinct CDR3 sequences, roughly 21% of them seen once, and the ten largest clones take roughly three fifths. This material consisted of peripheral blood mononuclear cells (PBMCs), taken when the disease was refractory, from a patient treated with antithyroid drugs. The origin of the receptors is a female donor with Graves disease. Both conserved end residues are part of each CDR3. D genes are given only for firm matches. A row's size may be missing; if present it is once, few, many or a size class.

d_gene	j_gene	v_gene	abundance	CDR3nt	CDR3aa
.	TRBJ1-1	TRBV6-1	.	TGTGCCAGCAGTCCTACCGACAGGCTAGACGAAGCTTTCTTT	CASSPTDRLDEAFF
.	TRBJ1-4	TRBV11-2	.	TGTGCCAGCAGCTTAGGAGGGGGGGACGAAAAACTGTTTTTT	CASSLGGGDEKLFF
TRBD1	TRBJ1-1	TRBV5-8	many	TGTGCCAGCAGCTTGGATGGGACAGTTTTAAACACTGAAGCTTTCTTT	CASSLDGTVLNTEAFF
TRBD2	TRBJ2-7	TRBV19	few	TGTGCCAGTAGTATTGGGGGACTACTCTCCTACGAGCAGTACTTC	CASSIGGLLSYEQYF
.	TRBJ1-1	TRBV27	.	TGTGCCAGCAGTTTATCCAGGGCACAGAACACTGAAGCTTTCTTT	CASSLSRAQNTEAFF
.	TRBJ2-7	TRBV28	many	TGTGCCAGCACGGGGACGGGGAACTACGAGCAGTACTTC	CASTGTGNYEQYF
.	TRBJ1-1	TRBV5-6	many	TGTGCCAGCAGCTTGAACCGATTGACTGAAGCTTTCTTT	CASSLNRLTEAFF
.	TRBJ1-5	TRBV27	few	TGTGCCAGCAGTTTCGTGGGGGTAGATCAGCCCCAGCATTTT	CASSFVGVDQPQHF
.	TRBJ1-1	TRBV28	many	TGTGCCAGCATGGCAGGACAGAACACTGAAGCTTTCTTT	CASMAGQNTEAFF
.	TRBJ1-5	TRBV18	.	TGTGCCAGCTCACCTGATGAGGGTCAGCCCCAGCATTTT	CASSPDEGQPQHF
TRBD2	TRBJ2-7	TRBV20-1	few	TGCAGTGCTAGAGATCTGGCGGGAGACTACGAGCAGTACTTC	CSARDLAGDYEQYF
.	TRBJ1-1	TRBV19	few	TGTGCCAGTAGTATACTCCGACCGGGACACCTGAAGAACACTGAAGCTTTCTTT	CASSILRPGHLKNTEAFF
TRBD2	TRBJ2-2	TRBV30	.	TGTGCCTGGAGTGTACCTAGCGGGATTGACGGGGAGCTGTTTTTT	CAWSVPSGIDGELFF
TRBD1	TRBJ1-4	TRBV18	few	TGTGCCAGCTCACTATCTAGGGGGCGAGCTAATGAAAAACTGTTTTTT	CASSLSRGRANEKLFF
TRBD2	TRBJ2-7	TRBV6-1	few	TGTGCCAGCAGCCCACTAGCGAGCTCCTACGAGCAGTACTTC	CASSPLASSYEQYF
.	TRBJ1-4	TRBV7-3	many	TGTGCCAGCAGCTTACGCAGGGGAATTGATGAAAAACTGTTTTTT	CASSLRRGIDEKLFF
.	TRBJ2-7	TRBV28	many	TGTGCCAGCAGTCCCTGGCTAGCCAACTCCTACGAGCAGTACTTC	CASSPWLANSYEQYF
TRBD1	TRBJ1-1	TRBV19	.	TGTGCCAGTAGCCTCGACAGGGTGCTTCGTTTCTTT	CASSLDRVLRFF
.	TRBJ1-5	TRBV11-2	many	TGTGCCAGCAGCTTAACTGCGGAAGGTCAGCCCCAGCATTTT	CASSLTAEGQPQHF
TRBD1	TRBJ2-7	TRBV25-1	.	TGTGCCAGTGGAGGAATTTCGGGACAGGGGGCGTCCGAGCAGTACTTC	CASGGISGQGASEQYF
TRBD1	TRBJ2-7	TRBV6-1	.	TGTGCCAGCAGTGAAGCTCGGACAGGGGCTGACGAGCAGTACTTC	CASSEARTGADEQYF
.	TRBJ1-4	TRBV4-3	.	TGCGCCAGCAGCCAAAACGGTAATGAAAAACTGTTTTTT	CASSQNGNEKLFF
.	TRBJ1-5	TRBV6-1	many	TGTGCCAGCAGACTCAAGGACAGCCCCAATCAGCCCCAGCATTTT	CASRLKDSPNQPQHF
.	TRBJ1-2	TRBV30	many	TGTGCCTGGATGGGGGGGCGAAACTATGGCTACACCTTC	CAWMGGRNYGYTF
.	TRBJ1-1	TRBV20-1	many	TGCAGTGCTAGAGAGGTTCAGTTTCGCACTGAAGCTTTCTTT	CSAREVQFRTEAFF
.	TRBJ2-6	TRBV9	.	TGTGCCAGCAGCGCCGCAGGCTCTGGGGCCAACGTCCTGACTTTC	CASSAAGSGANVLTF
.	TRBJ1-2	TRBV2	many	TGTGCCAGCACCCGGGAGAACTATGGCTACACCTTC	CASTRENYGYTF
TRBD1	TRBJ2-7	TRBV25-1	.	TGTGCCAGCAGTGAACATTTGGGAACAGGGGAAGACGAGCAGTACTTC	CASSEHLGTGEDEQYF
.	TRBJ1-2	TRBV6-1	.	TGTGCCAGCCGAGCGAACCCATTAAACCGAGATGGCTACACCTTC	CASRANPLNRDGYTF
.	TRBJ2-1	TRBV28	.	TGTGCCAGTAAAGCCCCGGGGGCATACAATGAGCAGTTCTTC	CASKAPGAYNEQFF
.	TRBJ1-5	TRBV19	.	TGTGCCAGTAGTGGGGCAGCCGACCATCAGCCCCAGCATTTT	CASSGAADHQPQHF
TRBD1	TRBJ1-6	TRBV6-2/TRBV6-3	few	TGTGCCAGCACCAGGGGGGCTTCCAATTCACCCCTCCACTTT	CASTRGASNSPLHF
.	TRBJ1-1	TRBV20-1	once	TGCAGTGCTAGAGAAGGACAGCTGAACACTGAAGCTTTCTTT	CSAREGQLNTEAFF
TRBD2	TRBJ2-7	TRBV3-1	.	TGTGCCAGCAGCCAAGTTAGGAGTAAGCGGGGGTGGTACGAGCAGTACTTC	CASSQVRSKRGWYEQYF
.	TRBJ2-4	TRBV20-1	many	TGCAGTGCTAGAGCGGCGGGGGCCAAAAACATTCAGTACTTC	CSARAAGAKNIQYF
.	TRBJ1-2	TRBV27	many	TGTGCCAGCAGCCTCGACAGGACTTGGGGCTACACCTTC	CASSLDRTWGYTF
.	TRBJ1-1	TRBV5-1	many	TGCGCCAGCAGCGCTCAGGGTCAGAACACTGAAGCTTTCTTT	CASSAQGQNTEAFF
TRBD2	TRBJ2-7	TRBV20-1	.	TGCAGTGCAAAGGCGGGACTAGCGGGGGGTTTCTACGAGCAGTACTTC	CSAKAGLAGGFYEQYF
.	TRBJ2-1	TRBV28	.	TGTGCCAGCAGTCTCCCCTTCTTGGCCAGCAATGAGCAGTTCTTC	CASSLPFLASNEQFF
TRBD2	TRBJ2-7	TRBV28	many	TGTGCCAGCAAACTAGCGGGGGGTTCCTACGAGCAGTACTTC	CASKLAGGSYEQYF
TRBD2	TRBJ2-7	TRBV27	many	TGTGCCAGCAGTTTACTGGGGGGGACCTACGAGCAGTACTTC	CASSLLGGTYEQYF
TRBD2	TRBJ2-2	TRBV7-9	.	TGTGCCAGCAGGCCAGCGGGAGGTGCCGGGGAGCTGTTTTTT	CASRPAGGAGELFF
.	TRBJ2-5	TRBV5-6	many	TGTGCCAGCAGCTTGGAAGGGGGAGTTAGGACCCAGTACTTC	CASSLEGGVRTQYF
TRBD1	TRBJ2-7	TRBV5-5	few	TGTGCCAGCAGCTTGCCCAACCGGGACAGTAGGAGCTCCTACGAGCAGTACTTC	CASSLPNRDSRSSYEQYF
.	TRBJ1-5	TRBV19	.	TGTGCCAGTAGTATGTACAGGGCCGGCAATCAGCCCCAGCATTTT	CASSMYRAGNQPQHF
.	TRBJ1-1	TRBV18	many	TGTGCCAGCTCACCCGATGCCATGAACACTGAAGCTTTCTTT	CASSPDAMNTEAFF
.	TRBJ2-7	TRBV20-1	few	TGCAGTGCTAGAGGAGAATACGAGCAGTACTTC	CSARGEYEQYF
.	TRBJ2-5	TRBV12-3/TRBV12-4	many	TGTGCCAGCAGTTTAGTATTCTCGGACTCCCAGTACTTC	CASSLVFSDSQYF
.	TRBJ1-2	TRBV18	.	TGTGCCAGCTCACCTCAGGGTCAGGATGGCTACACCTTC	CASSPQGQDGYTF
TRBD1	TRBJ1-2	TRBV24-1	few	TGTGCCACCCGCCTCTCTTTGGACAGGGGGAAAGGGGATGGCTACACCTTC	CATRLSLDRGKGDGYTF
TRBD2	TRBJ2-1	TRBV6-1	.	TGTGCCAGCAGTCCTCACCGTGGGAGCGGGAGGCGCCATGAGCAGTTCTTC	CASSPHRGSGRRHEQFF
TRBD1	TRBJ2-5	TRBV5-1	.	TGCGCCAGCAGCAATCGCCTGACAGGGATGAACCAAGAGACCCAGTACTTC	CASSNRLTGMNQETQYF
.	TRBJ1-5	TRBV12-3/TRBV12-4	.	TGTGCCAGCAGTTTAGCAGGGGGGGGGGCCGGTCAGCCCCAGCATTTT	CASSLAGGGAGQPQHF
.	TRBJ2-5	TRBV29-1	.	TGCAGCGTGTGGCTATCGGGGGAGACCCAGTACTTC	CSVWLSGETQYF